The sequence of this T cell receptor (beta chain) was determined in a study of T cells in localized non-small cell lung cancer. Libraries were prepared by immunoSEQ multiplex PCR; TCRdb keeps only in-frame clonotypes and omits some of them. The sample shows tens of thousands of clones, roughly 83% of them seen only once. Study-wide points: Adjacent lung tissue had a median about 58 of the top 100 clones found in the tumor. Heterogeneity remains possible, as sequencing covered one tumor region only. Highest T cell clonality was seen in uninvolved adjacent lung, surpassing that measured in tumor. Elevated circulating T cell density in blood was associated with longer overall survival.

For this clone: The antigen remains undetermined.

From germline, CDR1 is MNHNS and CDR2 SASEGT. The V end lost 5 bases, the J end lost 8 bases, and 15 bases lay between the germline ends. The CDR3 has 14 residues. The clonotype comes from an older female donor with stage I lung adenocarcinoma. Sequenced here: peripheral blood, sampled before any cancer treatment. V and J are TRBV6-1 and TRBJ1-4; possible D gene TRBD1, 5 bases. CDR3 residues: CASSHHGTVEKLFF. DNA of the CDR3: TGTGCCAGCAGTCATCACGGGACGGTCGAAAAACTGTTTTTT.